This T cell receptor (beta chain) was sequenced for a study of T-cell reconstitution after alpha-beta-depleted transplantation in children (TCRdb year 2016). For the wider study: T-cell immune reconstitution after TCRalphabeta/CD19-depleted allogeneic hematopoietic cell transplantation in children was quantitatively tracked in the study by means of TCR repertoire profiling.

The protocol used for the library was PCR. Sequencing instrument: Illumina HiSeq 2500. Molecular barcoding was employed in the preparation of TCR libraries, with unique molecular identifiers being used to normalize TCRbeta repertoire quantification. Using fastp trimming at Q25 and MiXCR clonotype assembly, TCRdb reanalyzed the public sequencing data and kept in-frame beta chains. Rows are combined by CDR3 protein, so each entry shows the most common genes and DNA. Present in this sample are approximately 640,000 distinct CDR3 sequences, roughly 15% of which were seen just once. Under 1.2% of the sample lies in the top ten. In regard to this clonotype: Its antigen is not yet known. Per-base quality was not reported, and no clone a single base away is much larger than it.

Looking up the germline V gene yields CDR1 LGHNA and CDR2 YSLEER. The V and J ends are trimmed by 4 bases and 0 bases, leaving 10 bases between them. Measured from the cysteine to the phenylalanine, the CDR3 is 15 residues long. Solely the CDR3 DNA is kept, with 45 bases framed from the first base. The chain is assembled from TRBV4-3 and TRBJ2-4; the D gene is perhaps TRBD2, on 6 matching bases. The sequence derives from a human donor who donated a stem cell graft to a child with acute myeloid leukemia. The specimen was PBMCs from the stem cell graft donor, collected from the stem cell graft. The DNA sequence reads TGCGCCAGCAGCCCATCGGGACTAGCCAAAAACATTCAGTACTTC. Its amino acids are CASSPSGLAKNIQYF.